One and the same sample provided the 19 T cell receptor beta chains below, sequenced in a study of blood T cell repertoires in COVID-19. Using immunoSEQ multiplex PCR, the repertoire was profiled, and TCRdb retains in-frame clones only, with some absent. The sample records fewer than 100,000 clones, roughly nine tenths being singletons. Input material: peripheral blood. These receptors were taken from a man older than 75 in a cohort sampled during active COVID-19.

The chain couples TRBV4-2 to TRBJ1-2; 9 bases are a match to TRBD1. This CDR3 has 16 residues. V gave up 2 bases and J gave up 4 bases; unmatched junction bases: 8. Germline lookup yields CDR1 LGHNA and CDR2 YNFKEQ. DNA for the CDR3: TGTGCCAGCAGCCAAATACAGGGGGCTCAGGGCTATGGCTACACCTTC. Translated, it gives CASSQIQGAQGYGYTF.

This rearrangement joins TRBV27 to TRBJ2-1, with 9 bases aligning to TRBD1. Germline V lookup: CDR1 MNHEY, CDR2 SMNVEV (reference sequence). The J segment lost 5 bases and the V segment lost 7 bases, leaving 6 bases of the junction unmatched. The CDR3 is 14 amino acids. The CDR3 region has the DNA TGTGCCAGCACCTTGGACAGGGGACACAATGAGCAGTTCTTC. Translated: CASTLDRGHNEQFF.

V and J are TRBV7-9 and TRBJ1-6; D is uncertain. The CDR3 has 16 amino acids. Germline-derived CDR1 and CDR2 are SEHNR and FQNEAQ (reference sequence). V shed 3 bases and J shed 7 bases, with 16 bases lying between them. CDR3 DNA sequence: TGTGCCAGCAGCTTCGACTTAACTGGAGGGAATTCACCCCTCCACTTT. It specifies CASSFDLTGGNSPLHF.

The chain joins TRBV19 to TRBJ2-7; TRBD2 matches 12 bases. CDR1 and CDR2 (germline): LNHDA, SQIVND (reference sequence). This CDR3 comprises 15 residues. V lost 4 bases, J lost 2 bases, and 3 bases stayed unmatched. The CDR3 sequence: CASSTGLAGTYEQYF. CDR3 DNA sequence: TGTGCCAGTAGTACAGGACTAGCGGGGACCTACGAGCAGTACTTC.

This chain uses TRBV18 with TRBJ2-3, with D possibly TRBD1 on 6 matching bases. The CDR3 length is 15 residues. Trimming took off 10 bases at V and 0 bases at J, with 17 bases between the two ends. Germline V lookup: CDR1 KGHSH, CDR2 LQKENI. CDR3 coding DNA: TGTGCCACCGTCGAGGTCAGGGGTAGCACAGATACGCAGTATTTT. Its protein is CATVEVRGSTDTQYF.

This rearrangement joins TRBV6-2 or TRBV6-3 to TRBJ2-7; D remains unclear. Trimming left V 0 bases short and J 8 bases short, with 8 bases between. The CDR3 has 12 residues. CDR1 and CDR2 (germline): MNHEY, SVGEGT. CDR3 nucleotide sequence: TGTGCCAGCAGTTACTCCGTTTTAAAGCAGTACTTC. It encodes CASSYSVLKQYF.

CDR3 sequence (DNA): TGTGTCAGAAGCTCCGGGGGATTGCACGAGCAGTACGTC. Its protein is CVRSSGGLHEQYV. The chain links TRBV7-5 to TRBJ2-7; TRBD2 is the table's D call, not checked against the DNA. TRBV7-5 is tagged as a pseudogene. The CDR3 sequence is 13 residues long.

CDR3 sequence: CASSQDILAGGTPSQETQYF. The DNA for the CDR3 is TGTGCCAGCAGCCAAGATATCCTAGCGGGGGGGACTCCGAGCCAAGAGACCCAGTACTTC. The V and J genes are TRBV4-2 and TRBJ2-5; TRBD2 agrees at 12 bases. The length of the CDR3 is 20 residues. Germline assignment: CDR1 LGHNA and CDR2 YNFKEQ. The J segment lost 1 base and the V segment lost 0 bases, leaving 12 bases of the junction unmatched.

The chain carries TRBV5-1 and TRBJ1-5; the match to TRBD1 covers 7 bases. The CDR3 spans 14 residues. With V trimmed by 5 bases and J by 6 bases, 8 bases remained unmatched. Germline-derived CDR1 and CDR2 are SGHRS and YFSETQ. This chain's CDR3 is CASSREGAGQPQHF. For the CDR3, the DNA is TGCGCCAGCAGTCGGGAGGGGGCAGGTCAGCCCCAGCATTTT.

DNA of the CDR3: TGTGCCAGCAGCTTAAGGGGTCGGCAGGGAACCTACGAGCAGTACGTC. As protein: CASSLRGRQGTYEQYV. The V gene is TRBV7-8, the J gene TRBJ2-7, with D possibly matching TRBD1 (5 bases). V was shortened by 2 bases and J by 2 bases, with 16 bases between the two germline ends. The germline V gene has CDR1 SGHVS and CDR2 FQNEAQ. The CDR3 runs to 16 residues.

The gene calls are TRBV28 and TRBJ2-5; TRBD2 aligns across 7 bases. Trimming at V came to 5 bases and at J to 2 bases, leaving 5 bases not matched to a gene. Germline CDR1 and CDR2: MDHEN and SYDVKM. The CDR3 contains 14 residues. In nucleotides, the CDR3 is TGTGCCAGCAGTGGAAGCGGGGTTCAAGAGACCCAGTACTTC. Its translation: CASSGSGVQETQYF.

The rearrangement joins TRBV25-1 to TRBJ2-3, with TRBD1 as a possible D gene (5 bases). CDR1 and CDR2 (germline): MGHDK, SYGVNS. The CDR3 extends over 14 amino acids. V gave up 4 bases and J gave up 4 bases, with 12 bases separating them. The CDR3 DNA reads TGTGCCAGCAGTGCTACAGGTATTTCAGATACGCAGTATTTT. Translated: CASSATGISDTQYF.

The chain joins TRBV3-1 (or the pseudogene TRBV3-2) to TRBJ1-6; 9 bases align to TRBD1. The junction had 4 bases not matched to a gene; V was cut back by 1 base and J by 9 bases. Germline V gene data show CDR1 as LGHDT and CDR2 as YNNKEL (reference sequence). CDR3 length equals 15 residues. The CDR3 loop reads CASSQVPDRGSPLHF. DNA of the CDR3: TGTGCCAGCAGCCAAGTCCCGGACAGGGGTTCACCCCTCCACTTT.

The rearrangement links TRBV25-1 to TRBJ2-6; D uncertain. The germline V and J ends were trimmed by 7 bases and 0 bases, with 10 bases remaining between them. The CDR3 has 15 residues. Per the germline V gene, CDR1 is MGHDK and CDR2 is SYGVNS. CDR3 in DNA: TGTGCCAGCATGAAGAGAGCCTCTGGGGCCAACGTCCTGACTTTC. This encodes CASMKRASGANVLTF. The complete variable domain, with remaining parts taken from reference TRBV25-1 and TRBJ2-6, reads EADIYQTPRYLVIGTGKKITLECSQTMGHDKMYWYQQDPGMELHLIHYSYGVNSTEKGDLSSESTVSRIRTEHFPLTLESARPSHTSQYLCASMKRASGANVLTFGAGSRLTVL.

Details on this clone: It is likely a read error, because the conserved phenylalanine at the end of the CDR3 is missing. It is unclear where the CDR3 begins or ends on the DNA, so no DNA is shown, and the CDR3 is as TCRdb lists it. This sequence joins TRBV6-7 and TRBJ1-4; the table's D call, TRBD1, was not checked against the DNA. TRBV6-7 has ORF status, its function being uncertain. From its first to its last residue, the CDR3 has 12 amino acids. CDR3 amino acids: CASSRWVGTDFI.

This clone was detected a few times. The chain has TRBV11-3 and TRBJ2-1, with D possibly being TRBD1 (6 bases). The CDR3 contains 14 residues. Per germline, CDR1 SGHNT and CDR2 YENEEA. The V end was cut by 8 bases, the J end by 0 bases, with 11 bases between. CDR3 nucleotides: TGTGCCAGCTCAGGGGTGAGCTCCTACAATGAGCAGTTCTTC. It codes for CASSGVSSYNEQFF.

A note on this clone: This sample also contains other DNA sequences that code for the same CDR3. The V gene is TRBV5-1, the J gene TRBJ2-3; D is possibly TRBD2 (6 bases). Germline loops: CDR1 SGHRS, CDR2 YFSETQ. Deletions cut 4 bases from V and 0 bases from J, with 9 bases between. The CDR3 loop spans 14 amino acids. This CDR3 is CASSGGDSTDTQYF. Here the CDR3 DNA reads TGCGCCAGCAGCGGAGGGGACAGCACAGATACGCAGTATTTT.

This clone was seen once. V and J are TRBV24-1 and TRBJ1-5; D might be TRBD1 (5 bases). The germline V gene has CDR1 KGHDR and CDR2 SFDVKD. With 4 bases removed from V and 3 bases from J, the gap between germline ends came to 15 bases. The CDR3 loop spans 16 amino acids. The CDR3, as DNA: TGTGCCACCAGTGAGCCAGGGTCCAATTTCAATCAGCCCCAGCATTTT. Translated: CATSEPGSNFNQPQHF.

The V and J genes are TRBV5-6 and TRBJ1-5; 9 nucleotides match TRBD1. Germline lookup yields CDR1 SGHDT and CDR2 YYEEEE. Germline trimming cut 4 bases from V and 4 bases from J; bases unmatched to any gene: 9. The CDR3 consists of 16 residues. The CDR3 DNA reads as TGTGCCAGCAGCCCAACAGGGGGCCTTGAAAATCAGCCCCAGCATTTT. Its protein is CASSPTGGLENQPQHF.